This TCR beta chain stems from a study of siplizumab effects on memory and regulatory T cells. Study results and caveats: Memory cells seemed less diverse than naive T cells, which seemed major alloresponse contributors. Of the alloreactive clones, only a minor fraction mapped to unstimulated subsets.

CDR3 length: 15 residues. Trimming left V 0 bases short and J 11 bases short, with 19 bases between. Per germline, CDR1 MNHNY and CDR2 SVGAGI (reference sequence). Sequencing used immunoSEQ multiplex PCR; TCRdb keeps in-frame clones, though not all of them. Altogether 90,000 to 120,000 clones are present, roughly 93% being singletons, with the ten largest covering roughly 0.64%. As to this clone: Its antigen is not identified.

The rearrangement links TRBV6-6 to TRBJ1-2; D gene unclear. The sequenced sample consisted of Tregs sorted from blood. The sequence derives from a human donor in good health. This CDR3 is CASSYSEEASIGYTF. The CDR3 bases are TGTGCCAGCAGTTACTCGGAAGAGGCCTCTATCGGGTACACCTTC.